The 26 T cell receptor beta chains below were found in one sample sequenced in a study of STAT5B mutations in CD4+ large granular lymphocyte leukemia. Profiling relied on immunoSEQ multiplex PCR, and the TCRdb table lists in-frame clones only, not all of them. Of tens of thousands of clones in the sample, about 81% were seen once. The sample consisted of CD4+ T cells from blood buffy coats. Receptors were obtained from a human donor in good health.

The rearrangement uses TRBV27 and TRBJ2-1; unclear D gene. Trimming removed 10 bases at V and 0 bases at J, with 10 bases between. The CDR3 covers 13 residues. Looked up from germline, CDR1 is MNHEY and CDR2 is SMNVEV (reference sequence). CDR3 in amino acids: CATQSSSYNEQFF. In DNA form, the CDR3 reads TGTGCCACCCAATCTAGCTCCTACAATGAGCAGTTCTTC.

This sequence joins TRBV18 and TRBJ2-1; D call uncertain. Between the trimmed V and J ends, which lost 1 base and 6 bases, there was a span of 16 bases. Germline CDR1 reads KGHSH; CDR2 reads LQKENI. CDR3 length: 16 residues. The CDR3 sequence: CASSPRLQVVRNEQFF. For the CDR3, the DNA is TGTGCCAGCTCACCACGATTGCAGGTCGTACGCAATGAGCAGTTCTTC.

This chain joins TRBV5-4 and TRBJ2-2, with D unresolved. V was cut by 4 bases and J by 3 bases, with 13 bases left in between. Germline V gene lookup returns CDR1 SGHNT and CDR2 YYREEE (reference sequence). The CDR3 runs to 15 residues. The CDR3 is CASSNRVYDTGELFF. For the CDR3, the DNA is TGTGCCAGCAGCAACCGGGTCTACGACACCGGGGAGCTGTTTTTT.

The chain is built from TRBV5-4 and TRBJ1-5; D may be TRBD1 (5 bases). The CDR3 is made up of 14 amino acids. Per germline, CDR1 SGHNT and CDR2 YYREEE (reference sequence). Trimming took 3 bases from V and 6 from J, leaving 13 bases between them. CDR3 region: CASSSWGLAQPQHF. As DNA, the CDR3 is TGTGCCAGCAGCTCTTGGGGGTTGGCTCAGCCCCAGCATTTT.

The J gene is TRBJ2-7, the V gene TRBV27; 10 bases line up with TRBD2. Germline V gene data show CDR1 as MNHEY and CDR2 as SMNVEV (reference sequence). CDR3 length equals 14 residues. After removal of 5 bases from V and 4 bases from J, the junction contained 5 bases not matched to a gene. CDR3 region: CASSPSGRGYEQYF. As DNA, the CDR3 is TGTGCCAGCAGTCCTAGCGGGAGAGGATACGAGCAGTACTTC.

This sequence joins TRBV29-1 and TRBJ1-5; D gene uncertain. Germline lookup yields CDR1 SQVTM and CDR2 ANQGSEA. The CDR3 spans 14 residues. V gave up 4 bases and J gave up 5 bases, with 15 bases separating them. CDR3 sequence (DNA): TGCAGCGTTGGGCCCCGGGCGGGTGATCAGCCCCAGCATTTT. Its protein product is CSVGPRAGDQPQHF. Variable domain in full (rest from reference TRBV29-1 and TRBJ1-5): SAVISQKPSRDICQRGTSLTIQCQVDSQVTMMFWYRQQPGQSLTLIATANQGSEATYESGFVIDKFPISRPNLTFSTLTVSNMSPEDSSIYLCSVGPRAGDQPQHFGDGTRLSIL.

The CDR3 sequence is CASSPHPQLDYEQYF. CDR3 in DNA: TGTGCCAGCAGCCCCCACCCACAGCTAGACTACGAGCAGTACTTC. V and J are TRBV9 and TRBJ2-7; D remains unclear. CDR3 length: 15 amino acids. Between the trimmed V and J ends, which lost 4 bases and 3 bases, there was a span of 17 bases. Germline V gene data show CDR1 as SGDLS and CDR2 as YYNGEE.

This chain links TRBV7-9 with TRBJ2-2; D uncertain. Germline V gene sequence: CDR1 SEHNR, CDR2 FQNEAQ (reference sequence). This CDR3 has 13 amino acids. Trimming pared 5 bases from V and 6 bases from J, leaving 10 bases between. CDR3 sequence reads: CASSIGRAGELFF. As DNA, the CDR3 is TGTGCCAGCAGCATCGGACGGGCCGGGGAGCTGTTTTTT.

The CDR3 sequence: CASSLVGTLAPNTIYF. The CDR3 DNA sequence: TGCGCCAGCAGCTTGGTGGGGACACTGGCCCCCAACACCATATATTTT. The chain has TRBV5-1 and TRBJ1-3; D may be TRBD1 (6 bases). This CDR3 contains 16 residues. The V end was cut by 0 bases, the J end by 7 bases, with 17 bases between. The V gene's germline CDR1 is SGHRS and CDR2 YFSETQ.

This clone was picked up a small number of times. V usage is TRBV6-5 and J usage is TRBJ1-6; TRBD1 agrees at 8 bases. V lost 2 bases and J lost 4; bases outside the gene matches: 4. The CDR3 contains 16 residues. Germline loops: CDR1 MNHEY, CDR2 SVGAGI. The CDR3 nucleotides are TGTGCCAGCAGTTACCAGGGGGCGGGGTATAATTCACCCCTCCACTTT. Translation: CASSYQGAGYNSPLHF.

The chain recombines TRBV7-8 with TRBJ1-5; no reliable D call. Germline CDR1 and CDR2: SGHVS and FQNEAQ. The V and J ends lost 5 bases and 0 bases respectively, with 11 bases between them. This CDR3 is built from 15 residues. The CDR3 nucleotides are TGTGCCAGCAGCACCCGACTGAATAGCAATCAGCCCCAGCATTTT. Translation gives CASSTRLNSNQPQHF.

The rearrangement joins TRBV7-9 to TRBJ2-7; 7 bases line up with TRBD1. The CDR3 is 15 residues long. The germline CDR1 and CDR2 sequences are SEHNR and FQNEAQ (reference sequence). With V trimmed by 6 bases and J by 3 bases, 11 bases remained unmatched. The CDR3, as DNA: TGTGCCAGCAGTTTCACCGGGACAGCCCTCTACGAGCAGTACTTC. Residues: CASSFTGTALYEQYF.

This clone came up a few times. DNA for the CDR3: TGCAGCGTTGTGGGGTTCAGCACTGAAGCTTTCTTT. It specifies CSVVGFSTEAFF. This sequence joins TRBV29-1 and TRBJ1-1; D is unclear. The CDR3 is made up of 12 amino acids. Looked up from germline, CDR1 is SQVTM and CDR2 is ANQGSEA. Trimming left V 4 bases short and J 4 bases short, with 10 bases between.

V and J are TRBV27 and TRBJ2-1, with 11 bases matching TRBD2. Germline values: CDR1 MNHEY, CDR2 SMNVEV (reference sequence). V shed 3 bases and J 5 bases; nucleotides not matched to a gene: 3. The CDR3 contains 15 residues. The CDR3, as DNA: TGTGCCAGCAGTTTCCGGACTAGCGGGCACAATGAGCAGTTCTTC. Protein product: CASSFRTSGHNEQFF.

This chain uses TRBV19 with TRBJ2-3, with TRBD1 identical over 8 bases. J was trimmed by 1 base and V by 5 bases; bases with no gene match: 2. The CDR3 is 14 amino acids. Germline lookup yields CDR1 LNHDA and CDR2 SQIVND (reference sequence). DNA for the CDR3: TGTGCCAGTAGTTCGGGACAGGGCACAGATACGCAGTATTTT. Translating it yields CASSSGQGTDTQYF.

The CDR3 spells CASSTGTQGGETQYF. The DNA for the CDR3 is TGTGCCAGTAGTACCGGGACGCAGGGGGGAGAGACCCAGTACTTC. V and J are TRBV19 and TRBJ2-5, with TRBD1 as a possible D gene (7 bases). V was pared by 4 bases and J by 4 bases, with 16 bases between. In germline, CDR1 is LNHDA, CDR2 SQIVND (reference sequence). The CDR3 is made up of 15 amino acids.

The chain carries TRBV10-2 and TRBJ1-4; TRBD1 matches 7 bases. This CDR3 is built from 16 residues. Germline CDR1 is WSHSY and CDR2 is SAAADI. V gave up 3 bases and J gave up 3 bases; unmatched junction bases: 7. As DNA, the CDR3 is TGCGCCAGCAGTGAAGGGCAGGGGGAGGCTAATGAAAAACTGTTTTTT. This translates into CASSEGQGEANEKLFF.

J is TRBJ2-7 and V is TRBV18; TRBD1 matches at 10 bases. This CDR3 is built from 14 residues. CDR1 is KGHSH and CDR2 is LQKENI in the germline V gene. V lost 1 base, J lost 6 bases, and 3 bases stayed unmatched. The CDR3 protein is CASSPRGTGVEQYF. CDR3 in DNA: TGTGCCAGCTCACCACGGGGGACAGGGGTCGAGCAGTACTTC.

The chain recombines TRBV18 with TRBJ1-4; 8 nucleotides match TRBD1. Trimming at V came to 0 bases and at J to 8 bases, leaving 8 bases not matched to a gene. This CDR3 is built from 16 residues. Germline assignment: CDR1 KGHSH and CDR2 LQKENI. Here the CDR3 reads CASSPPTGALGEKLFF. The CDR3 bases are TGTGCCAGCTCACCACCGACAGGGGCCCTCGGGGAAAAACTGTTTTTT.

The chain is built from TRBV10-1 and TRBJ1-5; TRBD1 matches 9 bases. This CDR3 contains 15 residues. Trimming cost V 2 bases and J 9 bases; bases outside gene matches: 8. CDR1 is WNHNN and CDR2 is SYGVQD in the germline V gene (reference sequence). CDR3 sequence (DNA): TGCGCCAGCAGTGAGACCGGGACAGGGAACTGGCCCCAGCATTTT. Translation: CASSETGTGNWPQHF.

The sample holds a few counts of this clone. The chain joins TRBV2 to TRBJ1-5, with 7 bases identical to TRBD1. The CDR3 consists of 14 residues. V shed 6 bases, J shed 2 bases, and the junction held 4 bases outside the gene matches. Germline V gives CDR1 SNHLY, CDR2 FYNNEI. The CDR3 DNA sequence: TGTGCCAGCAGAGGGGACAGCCGCAATCAGCCCCAGCATTTT. It specifies CASRGDSRNQPQHF. Based on the CDR3 plus reference TRBV2 and TRBJ1-5, the full variable domain is EPEVTQTPSHQVTQMGQEVILRCVPISNHLYFYWYRQILGQKVEFLVSFYNNEISEKSEIFDDQFSVERPDGSNFTLKIRSTKLEDSAMYFCASRGDSRNQPQHFGDGTRLSIL.

The V gene is TRBV30, the J gene TRBJ1-3; 9 positions agree with TRBD1. CDR1 is GTSNPN and CDR2 is SVGIG in the germline V gene (reference sequence). Trimming removed 0 bases from V and 4 bases from J; junction bases left unmatched: 4. CDR3 length equals 15 residues. In DNA form, the CDR3 reads TGTGCCTGGAGTGTACAGGGGGCGATCGGAAACACCATATATTTT. It is translated as CAWSVQGAIGNTIYF.

This chain uses TRBV5-1 with TRBJ1-1; maybe TRBD1 (5 bases). Germline V gene data show CDR1 as SGHRS and CDR2 as YFSETQ. V lost 0 bases and J lost 1, with 7 bases in between. The CDR3 is 14 residues long. Written as DNA, the CDR3 is TGCGCCAGCAGCTTGGCACAGGCGAACACTGAAGCTTTCTTT. Its protein product is CASSLAQANTEAFF.

This chain uses TRBV7-6 with TRBJ2-2, with D perhaps matching TRBD2 (6 bases). The CDR3 has 13 residues. With 1 base removed from V and 6 bases from J, the gap between germline ends came to 6 bases. Germline V gene data show CDR1 as SGHVS and CDR2 as FNYEAQ. The DNA of the CDR3 is TGTGCCAGCAGCTTAGTAGCGGCCGGGGAGCTGTTTTTT. Translating it yields CASSLVAAGELFF.

V gene TRBV5-1 combines with J gene TRBJ2-1; D remains ambiguous. The CDR3 contains 16 residues. The V end lost 4 bases, the J end lost 0 bases, and 14 bases lay between the germline ends. Per germline, CDR1 SGHRS and CDR2 YFSETQ. As DNA, the CDR3 is TGCGCCAGCAGCCGAGCTAATACTAACTCCTACAATGAGCAGTTCTTC. It codes for CASSRANTNSYNEQFF.

The chain combines TRBV7-9 with TRBJ2-7; no definite D call. V was clipped by 6 bases and J by 2 bases, with 8 bases between them. Germline loops: CDR1 SEHNR, CDR2 FQNEAQ (reference sequence). This CDR3 region has 12 residues. CDR3 bases: TGTGCCAGCAGTTTCTCCGCCTACGAGCAGTACTTC. This translates into CASSFSAYEQYF.